This TCR beta chain comes out of a study of spatial heterogeneity in lung cancer. Study-wide findings and caveats: For expanded intratumoral alpha and beta TCRs, counts tracked tumor mutation counts.

With regard to this clonotype: What it recognizes is unknown. This beta chain came through as a stray read in a library set up for alpha chains, and its size says little.

In TCRdb, the 5' RACE reads were re-called with MiXCR into one record per CDR3 protein. The sample has roughly 16,000 distinct CDR3 sequences, more than 5% seen once; the top ten hold around 6.5%. Germline V gives CDR1 SGHRS, CDR2 YFSETQ. The CDR3 runs to 15 residues. With 2 bases removed from V and 3 bases from J, the gap between germline ends came to 11 bases. Time point given: sample taken at primary tumor resection. The material sequenced was lung tumor tissue, taken at surgery. The receptor was isolated from a male donor with early-stage non-small cell lung cancer. The chain has TRBV5-1 and TRBJ2-2, with D possibly being TRBD2 (5 bases). The chain's CDR3 is CASSLEIGDTGELFF. DNA of the CDR3: TGCGCCAGCAGCTTAGAGATCGGGGACACCGGGGAGCTGTTTTTT. The variable domain in full, with the rest retrieved from reference TRBV5-1 and TRBJ2-2, is KAGVTQTPRYLIKTRGQQVTLSCSPISGHRSVSWYQQTPGQGLQFLFEYFSETQRNKGNFPGRFSGRQFSNSRSEMNVSTLELGDSALYLCASSLEIGDTGELFFGEGSRLTVL.